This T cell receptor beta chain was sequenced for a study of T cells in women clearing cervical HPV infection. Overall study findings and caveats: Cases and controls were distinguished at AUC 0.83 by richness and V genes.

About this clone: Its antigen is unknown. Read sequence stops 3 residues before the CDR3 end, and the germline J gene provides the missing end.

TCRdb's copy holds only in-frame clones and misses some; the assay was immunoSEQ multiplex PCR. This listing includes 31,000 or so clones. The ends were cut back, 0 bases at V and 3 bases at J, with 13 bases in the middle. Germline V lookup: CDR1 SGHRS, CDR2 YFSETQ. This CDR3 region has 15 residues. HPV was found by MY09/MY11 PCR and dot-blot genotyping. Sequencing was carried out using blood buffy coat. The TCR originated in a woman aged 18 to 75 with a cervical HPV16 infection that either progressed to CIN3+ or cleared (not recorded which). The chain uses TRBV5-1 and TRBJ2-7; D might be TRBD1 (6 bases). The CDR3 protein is CASSLVGDRLYEQYF. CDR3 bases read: TGCGCCAGCAGCTTGGTGGGTGACAGGCTCTACGAG.